The present TCR beta chain was sequenced within a study of vaccination and CD4 T cells after COVID-19 (dated 2022 in TCRdb). For the study in its entirety: Convalescent patients had a positive SARS-CoV-2 result on nasal swab PCR, and of these patients, several had mild disease and one had severe disease. Overlapping spike peptide pools from SARS-CoV-2 and from the common cold coronaviruses HCoV-NL63, HCoV-OC43 and HCoV-229E were used as culture stimuli. Control cultures used a CEFX viral epitope pool as positive control, an HIV-1 Nef peptide pool as negative control, or no peptide. The convalescent cohort comprised six males and four females, including two Hispanic individuals, seven Caucasians, two Asians and one multiracial person. In more than eight COVID-19 convalescent patients and a few infection-naive healthy vaccine recipients, researchers compared the spike-specific CD4+ TCR repertoire from before mRNA vaccination with the repertoire from after. Each participant got two doses of either the Pfizer-BioNTech BNT162b2 vaccine (n=8) or the Moderna mRNA-1273 vaccine (n=2). Post-vaccine blood samples were collected a median of around 2.5 months after the second vaccine dose, ranging from 14 to 241 days. Post-COVID blood samples from convalescent patients were collected a median of 101 days after diagnosis, with a range of roughly 30 to 170 days. Study-level results and caveats: In convalescent patients, a median around 86% of post-vaccine SARS-CoV-2-reactive clones were detected only after vaccination, and vaccine-specific priming was suggested by this finding. Of the vaccine-specific clones in convalescent patients, 304 of 307, or nearly all, reacted only to SARS-CoV-2 spike and did not cross-react with common cold coronaviruses. Although the median number of SARS-CoV-2-reactive clonotypes went up from around 20 after infection to more than 30 after vaccination, the increase was not significant. Relatively few convalescent patients were included in the study, and early timepoints after natural infection were not analyzed.

Per the publication, the treatment or condition label means: roughly 11-day PBMC culture with coronavirus spike peptide pools or control peptides (ViraFEST assay). The ViraFEST assay was used in the study, in which antigen-specific T cells were expanded with peptide pools and expanded clonotypes were subsequently identified by TCR sequencing. Positive SARS-CoV-2 PCR tests in the convalescent patients dated from March to December 2020, before Alpha, Beta and Delta variants emerged in the United States. Approximately 2.1 million PBMCs per well were cultured in IMDM with 5% human AB serum and 8 to 10 IU/ml IL-2, plus 10 ug/ml peptide pools. Half of the culture medium was replaced with fresh IL-2-containing medium on days 3 and 7. CD4+ T cells were isolated after approximately ten days of culture through negative selection using the EasySep CD4+ T cell isolation kit. Ficoll-Paque Plus gradient centrifugation was used to isolate PBMCs from whole blood, and the isolated PBMCs were then either used fresh or cryopreserved at -140C. In general, triplicate wells were set up for every culture condition.

The CDR3 runs 15 amino acids, cysteine and phenylalanine included. This entry keeps only the CDR3 DNA: 45 bases, framed from base 1. The germline V gene (reference sequence) specifies SGHNT as CDR1 and YYREEE as CDR2. Relative to germline, V is 0 bases shorter and J is 5 bases shorter, with 14 bases between their ends. In its sample, this clonotype was seen a few times. The specificity of this receptor is unknown. No base quality values were provided; no much bigger clone lies one nucleotide off. Receptor amplification or capture employed PCR. DNA from cultured CD4+ T cells underwent TCR sequencing with the Oncomine TCR Beta short-read assay at the Johns Hopkins FTIC core. Genomic DNA was extracted from the cultured CD4+ T cells with the QIAamp micro DNA kit. The Oncomine TCR Beta libraries from cultured CD4+ T cells were pooled using unique dual indexes and then sequenced on an Illumina iSeq 100. For the original study's pipeline: Non-productive sequences were filtered out, and CDR3s that did not start with C, did not end with F or W, or were shorter than 7 amino acids were discarded. Antigen-specific clonotypes were identified using the MANAFEST web application through comparison of peptide-stimulated wells with reference and other culture wells. For a clone to be called positive, the clone needed an FDR below 0.05, an odds ratio above 5, and a productive frequency above 0.1% in at least two of three replicate wells. A clonotype was classed as cross-reactive if the clonotype showed significant expansion both in SARS-CoV-2 spike wells and in at least one common cold coronavirus spike condition. Similarity between CDR3 sequences was evaluated in R version 3.6.1 using Levenshtein distances (stringdist) and unrooted phylogenetic trees (ape). TCRdb passed the public sequencing reads through fastp at Q25 and MiXCR, retaining productive beta sequences. All rows with the same CDR3 protein become a single entry with the most common DNA and genes. For this entry, the V and J calls and clone size follow TCRdb and not the study's own pipeline. Counted in this sample were approximately 11,000 distinct CDR3 sequences; less than 35% of them appeared once. The ten top clones hold around 22% of the sample.

The clonotype originates from a human donor with COVID-19. This chain joins TRBV5-4 to TRBJ2-5; D gene: possibly TRBD2, on 6 matching bases. Source material: cultured CD4+ T cells from blood. The DNA sequence is as follows: TGTGCCAGCAGCTTGGAGACTAGTAGGTCCGAGACCCAGTACTTC. Translation gives CASSLETSRSETQYF.